This T cell receptor beta chain was identified in a study of identical twins. As regards this clonotype: Its specificity is unknown.

Unique molecular identifiers were in the cDNA, with template-switch universal primer binding. TCRdb re-called the 5' RACE reads through MiXCR, storing one row per CDR3 protein. The sample comprises some 730,000 distinct CDR3 sequences, 15% to 20% of which are singletons, and under 15% rests with the top ten. With 4 bases clipped from V and 3 bases from J, the junction kept 4 bases outside the gene matches. From germline, CDR1 is LGHDT and CDR2 YNNKEL (reference sequence). The CDR3 sequence is 14 residues long. Findings and caveats of the study: Monozygotic twin pairs showed more out-of-frame TCR alpha sharing than models estimated. Twins shared beta out-of-frame sequences in excess, but this excess was weaker.

The sample was also linked to a second study, of T cells expressing NK-cell markers. As that study records: Seven HCMV-seropositive donors and one seronegative donor made up the eight sequenced donors.

The V gene is TRBV3-1, the J gene TRBJ2-5; 8 bases are a match to TRBD2. This TCR was recovered from a woman aged 18-35 years in good health. Sequencing was performed on PBMCs. CDR3 in amino acids: CASSLGTRKETQYF. The CDR3 region has the DNA TGTGCCAGCAGCCTCGGGACTAGAAAAGAGACCCAGTACTTC.